A selection of T cell receptor beta chains follows, all from one sample in a study of blood T cell repertoires in COVID-19. Profiling relied on immunoSEQ multiplex PCR, and the TCRdb table lists in-frame clones only, not all of them. The sample contains 250,000 or so clones, about 89% of which appear only once. The sample consisted of PBMCs or T cells enriched from blood (not recorded which). The origin of the receptors is a woman between 18 and 30 years old who had recovered from COVID-19. CDR3s include the opening cysteine and the closing phenylalanine or tryptophan. A D gene is named only where the DNA matches it firmly. Size is omitted from some rows. Given values are once, few, many or a class for expanded clones.

clone_size	v_call	d_call	j_call	cdr3_nt	cdr3_aa
.	TRBV6-5	.	TRBJ2-2	TGTGCCAGCAGTTACTTTGGACAGCTACCCCCGGGGGAGCTGTTTTTT	CASSYFGQLPPGELFF
.	TRBV28	TRBD1	TRBJ1-2	TGTGCCAGCCGTGGACAGGGGATAAAGGATGGCTACACCTTC	CASRGQGIKDGYTF
.	TRBV19	.	TRBJ2-6	TGTGCCAGTATCAGAGGCGGGGAAATCTCTGGGGCCAACGTCCTGACTTTC	CASIRGGEISGANVLTF
.	TRBV9	.	TRBJ2-3	TGTGCCAGCAGCGGCGCCCGGGGTGCTAGCACAGATACGCAGTATTTT	CASSGARGASTDTQYF
.	TRBV11-3	TRBD1	TRBJ2-5	TGTGCCAGCAGCTTCCCTGGCAGGGGGCAAGGGGAGACCCAGTACTTC	CASSFPGRGQGETQYF
few	TRBV11-2	.	TRBJ2-2	TGTGCCAGCAGCTTAAAACAGGGGAACACCGGGGAGCTGTTTTTT	CASSLKQGNTGELFF
.	TRBV11-3	TRBD2	TRBJ2-1	TGTGCCAGCAATCCGGCGGGGGGCTCCTCCTACAATGAGCAGTTCTTC	CASNPAGGSSYNEQFF
.	TRBV30	TRBD1	TRBJ1-2	TGTGCCTGTATCGGGACAGGGACCAACTATGGCTACACCTTC	CACIGTGTNYGYTF
.	TRBV12-3/TRBV12-4	.	TRBJ1-2	TGTGCCAGCAGTTTTCCAGGGAACTATGGCTACACCTTC	CASSFPGNYGYTF
.	TRBV12-2	.	TRBJ1-1	TGTGCAAGTCGCTTAACTCCCTCAACGGACAGGGGAAGCACTGAAGCTTTCTTT	CASRLTPSTDRGSTEAFF
.	TRBV10-3	.	TRBJ1-2	TGTGCCATCAGTGAGTCCCCAGGACTTAGATATGGCTACACCTTC	CAISESPGLRYGYTF
.	TRBV19	TRBD1	TRBJ1-4	TGTGCCAGTAGTAAACCGGGACAGGGCCATAATGAAAAACTGTTTTTT	CASSKPGQGHNEKLFF
.	TRBV9	TRBD2	TRBJ2-3	TGTGCCAGCAGCGTAGTTGGCGCCCGGGGGGGCACAGATACGCAGTATTTT	CASSVVGARGGTDTQYF